This T cell receptor (beta chain) is drawn from a study of control samples from healthy donors and cancer patients. Sequenced by immunoSEQ multiplex PCR; TCRdb stores in-frame clones only, minus some. The sample holds about 100,000 clones, roughly 92% seen once. Trimming at V came to 4 bases and at J to 3 bases, leaving 2 bases not matched to a gene. Germline-derived CDR1 and CDR2 are MNHEY and SVGEGT. CDR3 length: 13 residues. Sequencing was done on a sample of blood. This receptor was taken from a human donor in good health. The donor label of this sample is uncertain. V gene TRBV6-2 or TRBV6-3 combines with J gene TRBJ2-7, with 8 bases matching TRBD2. CDR3 protein: CASSLAGGYEQYV. CDR3 nucleotide sequence: TGTGCCAGCAGTTTGGCGGGGGGCTACGAGCAGTACGTC.